This is a list of T cell receptor beta chains from one sample in a study of T-cell reconstitution after alpha-beta-depleted transplantation in children. TCRdb used MiXCR to reprocess the PCR reads, holding one entry per CDR3 protein. The sample includes about 340,000 distinct CDR3 sequences, around 15% of them seen just once. The material was PBMCs, mostly from graft donor cells, obtained 360 days after TCRalphabeta/CD19-depleted stem cell transplant. All receptors come from a male patient under 10 years old who had a stem cell transplant for acute lymphoblastic leukemia, so the T cells may come from the graft donor. CDR3s include the opening cysteine and the closing phenylalanine or tryptophan. The order of the fields is clone size, D gene, V gene, J gene, CDR3 protein, CDR3 DNA. The D gene is left open where the match is weak. Clone sizes are given selectively: once, few, many, or a class where the clone is expanded.

>NA|TRBD1|TRBV4-3|TRBJ1-5
CASSQDQGDQPQHF
TGCGCCAGCAGCCAGGACCAGGGGGACCAGCCCCAGCATTTT
>few|NA|TRBV11-2|TRBJ2-5
CASSFAGYQETQYF
TGTGCCAGCAGCTTTGCGGGGTACCAAGAGACCCAGTACTTC
>NA|TRBD2|TRBV9|TRBJ2-3
CASSAGTSGSGTDTQYF
TGTGCCAGCAGCGCCGGGACTAGCGGGAGCGGCACAGATACGCAGTATTTT
>few|NA|TRBV12-3/TRBV12-4|TRBJ2-2
CASSSVTGPGELFF
TGTGCCAGCAGCTCCGTAACAGGCCCCGGGGAGCTGTTTTTT
>NA|NA|TRBV5-1|TRBJ2-5
CASSLGLGRETQYF
TGCGCCAGCAGCTTGGGTTTGGGTCGTGAGACCCAGTACTTC
>few|NA|TRBV29-1|TRBJ1-1
CSVDLKATEAFF
TGCAGCGTTGACCTAAAAGCCACTGAAGCTTTCTTT
>NA|NA|TRBV5-1|TRBJ2-3
CASTERFSTDTQYF
TGCGCCAGCACCGAGCGGTTTAGCACAGATACGCAGTATTTT
>many|TRBD2|TRBV5-5|TRBJ2-2
CASSFLAGGPLNTGELFF
TGTGCCAGCAGCTTTTTAGCGGGAGGGCCCCTCAACACCGGGGAGCTGTTTTTT
>few|TRBD1|TRBV2|TRBJ2-3
CASSARDRGGITDTQYF
TGTGCCAGCAGTGCGAGGGACAGGGGGGGGATCACAGATACGCAGTATTTT
>few|NA|TRBV19|TRBJ2-1
CASSIVGSGRYNEQFF
TGTGCCAGTAGTATAGTGGGTAGCGGCCGATACAATGAGCAGTTCTTC
>few|NA|TRBV4-3|TRBJ1-4
CASSQAPDSVKGKLFF
TGCGCCAGCAGCCAAGCCCCGGACAGCGTTAAGGGAAAACTGTTTTTT
>many|NA|TRBV4-2|TRBJ2-1
CASSQVGSDEQFF
TGTGCCAGCAGCCAAGTAGGGAGCGATGAGCAGTTCTTC
>NA|NA|TRBV18|TRBJ1-5
CASSREQGNQPQHF
TGTGCCAGCTCACGCGAACAGGGCAATCAGCCCCAGCATTTT
>NA|TRBD2|TRBV20-1|TRBJ2-1
CSARSGRALGWPYNEQFF
TGCAGTGCTAGATCCGGGAGGGCCTTGGGATGGCCTTACAATGAGCAGTTCTTC
>NA|NA|TRBV29-1|TRBJ2-3
CSSRWGTDTQYF
TGCAGCTCGCGGTGGGGCACAGATACGCAGTATTTT
>NA|NA|TRBV12-3/TRBV12-4|TRBJ2-2
CASSLDWGEKAGELFF
TGTGCCAGCAGTTTAGATTGGGGTGAGAAGGCCGGGGAGCTGTTTTTT
>NA|NA|TRBV6-5|TRBJ1-3
CASSYSWEVTSSGNTIYF
TGTGCCAGCAGTTACTCGTGGGAGGTCACTAGCTCTGGAAACACCATATATTTT
>NA|TRBD2|TRBV7-3|TRBJ2-7
CASSLTLAGAYEQYF
TGTGCCAGCAGCTTAACGCTAGCGGGAGCGTACGAGCAGTACTTC
>NA|TRBD2|TRBV7-8|TRBJ2-1
CASSAVGLAGNNEQFF
TGTGCCAGCAGCGCGGTGGGACTAGCGGGTAACAATGAGCAGTTCTTC
>many|NA|TRBV7-9|TRBJ1-5
CASSLWSNQPQHF
TGTGCCAGCAGCTTATGGAGCAATCAGCCCCAGCATTTT
>NA|NA|TRBV28|TRBJ2-5
CASSPPDETQYF
TGTGCCAGCAGTCCCCCCGATGAGACCCAGTACTTC
>few|NA|TRBV30|TRBJ1-1
CAWSAAEAFF
TGTGCCTGGAGTGCCGCTGAAGCTTTCTTT
>few|NA|TRBV29-1|TRBJ2-7
CSVEGAQGLLAYEQYF
TGCAGCGTTGAGGGGGCCCAGGGCCTTTTGGCCTACGAGCAGTACTTC
>many|NA|TRBV14|TRBJ1-2
CASSQGGGTYGYTF
TGTGCCAGCAGCCAAGGCGGGGGGACCTATGGCTACACCTTC
>many|NA|TRBV4-3|TRBJ2-3
CASSQAGQVDTQYF
TGCGCCAGCAGTCAGGCGGGGCAGGTGGATACGCAGTATTTT
>few|TRBD2|TRBV12-3/TRBV12-4|TRBJ2-1
CASSPYLAGDNEQFF
TGTGCCAGCAGCCCATACCTAGCGGGAGACAATGAGCAGTTCTTC
>NA|NA|TRBV15|TRBJ2-3
CATSRVGGSTDTQYF
TGTGCCACCAGCAGAGTTGGGGGGAGCACAGATACGCAGTATTTT
>many|NA|TRBV10-3|TRBJ1-4
CAISARDSPGEKLFF
TGTGCCATCAGTGCCCGAGACAGCCCCGGTGAAAAACTGTTTTTT
>few|NA|TRBV12-3/TRBV12-4|TRBJ2-7
CASSSRDHEQYF
TGTGCCAGCAGTTCCAGGGACCACGAGCAGTACTTC
>many|NA|TRBV10-3|TRBJ2-5
CAISEWREETQYF
TGTGCCATCAGTGAGTGGAGGGAAGAGACCCAGTACTTC
>few|NA|TRBV9|TRBJ2-5
CASSVEGREETQYF
TGTGCCAGCAGCGTAGAGGGCAGGGAAGAGACCCAGTACTTC
>NA|NA|TRBV4-3|TRBJ2-7
CASSQDYGGIYEQYF
TGCGCCAGCAGCCAAGACTACGGCGGGATCTACGAGCAGTACTTC
>NA|NA|TRBV5-6|TRBJ2-5
CASSLRSPGRQETQYF
TGTGCCAGCAGCTTGCGGTCCCCGGGACGGCAAGAGACCCAGTACTTC
>few|NA|TRBV5-1|TRBJ2-3
CASSLDLGSDTQYF
TGCGCCAGCAGCTTGGATCTGGGGTCAGATACGCAGTATTTT
>NA|TRBD1|TRBV28|TRBJ2-7
CASSFTFVIGGSTYEQYF
TGTGCCAGCAGTTTTACCTTCGTAATAGGGGGCTCTACCTACGAGCAGTACTTC
>few|TRBD1|TRBV29-1|TRBJ2-7
CSVPGQTSYEQYF
TGCAGCGTCCCGGGACAGACCTCCTACGAGCAGTACTTC
>NA|NA|TRBV4-3|TRBJ2-7
CASSQEPGFAGEQYF
TGCGCCAGCAGCCAAGAACCGGGTTTCGCGGGCGAGCAGTACTTC
>few|NA|TRBV24-1|TRBJ2-3
CATSGEQDPLSTDTQYF
TGTGCCACCAGTGGAGAGCAGGACCCTTTGTCCACAGATACGCAGTATTTT
>NA|TRBD2|TRBV29-1|TRBJ2-3
CSVEELAGGPRTDTQYF
TGCAGCGTTGAGGAACTAGCGGGAGGGCCGAGGACAGATACGCAGTATTTT